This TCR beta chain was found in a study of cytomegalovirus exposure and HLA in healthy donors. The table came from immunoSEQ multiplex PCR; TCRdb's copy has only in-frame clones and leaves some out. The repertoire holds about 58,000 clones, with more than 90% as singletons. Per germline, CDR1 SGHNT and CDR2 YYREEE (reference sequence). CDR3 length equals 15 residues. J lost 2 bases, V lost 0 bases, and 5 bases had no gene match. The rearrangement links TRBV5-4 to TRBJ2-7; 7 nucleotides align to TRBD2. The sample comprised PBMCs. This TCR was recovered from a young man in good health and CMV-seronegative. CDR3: CASSLEASGTYEQYF. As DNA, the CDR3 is TGTGCCAGCAGCTTGGAAGCTAGCGGCACCTACGAGCAGTACTTC.